Listed below are T cell receptor beta chains from one sample, sequenced in a study of CD8 T cells in ankylosing spondylitis. TCRdb independently ran MiXCR on the 5' RACE reads; one entry per CDR3 protein. The table records under 550,000 distinct CDR3 sequences, 25% to 30% of them present only once. The sample comprised blood, either unsorted or a sorted T cell fraction (not recorded which). Every receptor here comes from a male donor with ankylosing spondylitis. Both conserved end residues are part of each CDR3. Fields, in order: J gene, V gene, clone size, D gene, CDR3 protein, CDR3 DNA. A D gene is named only where the DNA matches it firmly. Where a row states a size, it is once, few, many or the class of an expanded clone; other rows omit it.

TRBJ1-2,TRBV7-9,NA,TRBD1,CASSLQQGTYGYTF,TGTGCCAGCAGCTTACAACAGGGGACCTATGGCTACACCTTC
TRBJ2-1,TRBV10-3,many,TRBD2,CAISESTSGSTFF,TGTGCCATCAGTGAGTCGACTAGCGGGAGTACGTTCTTC
TRBJ2-7,TRBV29-1,few,TRBD1,CSVEGDRGRQYF,TGCAGCGTTGAAGGTGACAGGGGACGGCAGTACTTC
TRBJ2-5,TRBV15,few,TRBD2,CATSRDFAGEETQYF,TGTGCCACCAGCAGAGATTTTGCGGGAGAGGAGACCCAGTACTTC
TRBJ2-1,TRBV5-6,NA,TRBD1,CASSWGQPAYNEQFF,TGTGCCAGCAGCTGGGGACAGCCTGCCTACAATGAGCAGTTCTTC
TRBJ1-1,TRBV5-1,NA,NA,CASSHDRMNTEAFF,TGCGCCAGCAGCCACGACAGGATGAACACTGAAGCTTTCTTT
TRBJ1-2,TRBV12-3/TRBV12-4,NA,NA,CASRVNGLNYGYTF,TGTGCCAGCCGTGTGAACGGGTTAAACTATGGCTACACCTTC
TRBJ2-7,TRBV15,NA,NA,CATSRDSGPHSSYEQYF,TGTGCCACCAGCAGAGATTCGGGTCCACACTCCTCCTACGAGCAGTACTTC
TRBJ2-1,TRBV5-1,NA,TRBD2,CASSRRSSGSLHNEQFF,TGCGCCAGCAGCCGGCGGTCTAGCGGGAGCCTTCACAATGAGCAGTTCTTC
TRBJ1-3,TRBV20-1,NA,NA,CSAFKASGNTIYF,TGCAGTGCTTTCAAGGCCTCTGGAAACACCATATATTTT
TRBJ2-7,TRBV12-3/TRBV12-4,many,TRBD2,CATGTSGSTSEQYF,TGTGCCACGGGGACTAGCGGGAGTACGAGCGAGCAGTACTTC
TRBJ2-2,TRBV20-1,few,TRBD1,CSAVRDRRTGELFF,TGCAGTGCCGTCCGGGACAGGAGGACCGGGGAGCTGTTTTTT
TRBJ2-5,TRBV24-1,few,TRBD2,CATSDQRLAGQETQYF,TGTGCCACCAGTGACCAGAGACTAGCGGGCCAAGAGACCCAGTACTTC
TRBJ1-4,TRBV5-6,NA,NA,CASSSYMGEKLFF,TGTGCCAGCAGCTCATATATGGGTGAAAAACTGTTTTTT
TRBJ1-1,TRBV6-1,few,NA,CASSPGYRMNTEAFF,TGTGCCAGCAGCCCGGGGTACAGAATGAACACTGAAGCTTTCTTT
TRBJ1-5,TRBV11-2,NA,NA,CASSLGRDGVGNQPQHF,TGTGCCAGCAGCTTAGGGAGGGACGGGGTTGGCAATCAGCCCCAGCATTTT
TRBJ1-5,TRBV15,NA,NA,CATSRDWGGNQPQHF,TGTGCCACCAGCAGAGATTGGGGAGGCAATCAGCCCCAGCATTTT
TRBJ1-1,TRBV10-3,NA,TRBD1,CAISELRVTGGTEAFF,TGTGCCATCAGTGAGTTGAGGGTGACAGGGGGCACTGAAGCTTTCTTT
TRBJ1-5,TRBV3-1,NA,NA,CASSQGDGQPQHF,TGTGCCAGCAGCCAAGGAGATGGTCAGCCCCAGCATTTT
TRBJ1-4,TRBV10-3,few,NA,CASSRTEDEKLFF,TGTGCCTCATCAAGGACAGAGGATGAAAAACTGTTTTTT
TRBJ2-5,TRBV6-1,once,NA,CASSEVYGGISKETQYF,TGTGCCAGCAGTGAAGTCTATGGCGGAATTTCTAAAGAGACCCAGTACTTC
TRBJ2-3,TRBV5-1,NA,TRBD2,CASSFGLAGALSTDTQYF,TGCGCCAGCAGCTTTGGACTAGCGGGGGCCTTAAGCACAGATACGCAGTATTTT
TRBJ2-5,TRBV11-3,NA,TRBD1,CASSRRTGGLGQETQYF,TGTGCCAGCAGCCGGAGGACAGGGGGGTTAGGACAGGAGACCCAGTACTTC
TRBJ2-2,TRBV20-1,NA,TRBD1,CSALDRGNTGELFF,TGCAGTGCTTTGGACAGGGGAAACACCGGGGAGCTGTTTTTT
TRBJ1-1,TRBV12-3/TRBV12-4,NA,NA,CASSHGFSMNTEAFF,TGTGCCAGCAGCCACGGGTTCTCCATGAACACTGAAGCTTTCTTT
TRBJ2-4,TRBV20-1,few,TRBD2,CSARDGTSGTYIQYF,TGCAGTGCTAGAGACGGGACTAGCGGGACATACATTCAGTACTTC
TRBJ1-1,TRBV5-1,NA,NA,CASSLGGGTGSNTEAFF,TGCGCCAGCAGCTTGGGGGGTGGTACAGGCTCGAACACTGAAGCTTTCTTT
TRBJ1-4,TRBV30,once,NA,CAWSVPEGEKLFF,TGTGCCTGGAGTGTTCCGGAAGGTGAAAAACTGTTTTTT
TRBJ1-5,TRBV7-2,NA,NA,CASSYRGGNQPQHF,TGTGCCAGCAGCTACCGCGGGGGCAATCAGCCCCAGCATTTT
TRBJ2-2,TRBV7-9,NA,NA,CASSGRGPSNTGELFF,TGTGCCAGCAGCGGGAGGGGGCCGTCGAACACCGGGGAGCTGTTTTTT
TRBJ2-7,TRBV5-1,NA,TRBD2,CASSLAQGLAGGDEQYF,TGCGCCAGCAGCTTGGCCCAGGGACTAGCGGGAGGGGACGAGCAGTACTTC
TRBJ2-3,TRBV4-1,NA,TRBD2,CASSRLAVTDTQYF,TGCGCCAGCAGCCGTCTAGCGGTCACAGATACGCAGTATTTT
TRBJ1-3,TRBV12-3/TRBV12-4,few,NA,CASSPAQGGGSGNTIYF,TGTGCCAGCAGTCCCGCACAGGGAGGGGGCTCTGGAAACACCATATATTTT
TRBJ2-3,TRBV5-6,NA,NA,CASSYRDWGTDTQYF,TGTGCCAGCAGCTACCGGGACTGGGGCACAGATACGCAGTATTTT
TRBJ1-1,TRBV5-1,NA,TRBD1,CASSDGQGNTEAFF,TGCGCCAGCAGCGACGGACAGGGGAACACTGAAGCTTTCTTT
TRBJ1-2,TRBV12-3/TRBV12-4,few,TRBD1,CASSLRQGANFF,TGTGCCAGCAGTTTGAGACAGGGGGCGAATTTCTTC
TRBJ1-1,TRBV12-5,few,NA,CASAQDTEAFF,TGTGCTAGTGCCCAGGACACTGAAGCTTTCTTT
TRBJ2-3,TRBV12-3/TRBV12-4,few,NA,CASSTEGGYTDTQYF,TGTGCCAGCAGTACCGAAGGGGGTTACACAGATACGCAGTATTTT
TRBJ2-5,TRBV5-1,NA,NA,CASSFGSGETQYF,TGCGCCAGCAGCTTTGGTAGCGGCGAGACCCAGTACTTC
TRBJ2-7,TRBV7-9,NA,NA,CASSADTGVEQYF,TGTGCCAGCAGCGCAGACACGGGAGTCGAGCAGTACTTC
TRBJ2-5,TRBV5-1,NA,TRBD2,CASRQRDRETQYF,TGCGCCAGCAGGCAGCGGGATAGGGAGACCCAGTACTTC
TRBJ2-3,TRBV7-2,NA,TRBD1,CASSFRDRLADTQYF,TGTGCCAGCAGCTTCCGGGACAGGTTAGCAGATACGCAGTATTTT
TRBJ1-1,TRBV5-1,many,NA,CASSFGGLGTEAFF,TGCGCCAGCAGCTTTGGAGGATTGGGCACTGAAGCTTTCTTT
TRBJ1-1,TRBV7-9,NA,NA,CASSLDGVTEAFF,TGTGCCAGCAGCTTGGACGGTGTCACTGAAGCTTTCTTT
TRBJ2-3,TRBV6-5,NA,NA,CASSSRGGATDTQYF,TGTGCCAGCAGTTCCCGGGGCGGAGCCACAGATACGCAGTATTTT